This TCR beta chain was identified in a study of blood T cells in healthy people across ages. About this clonotype itself: Its matching antigen is unknown.

Points from the study as a whole: Naive T cell percentage by flow cytometry tracked strongly with beta diversity. Diversity estimates drawn from one million T cells were deemed underestimates.

With a J-beta primer mix and a sample-barcoded 5' primer, a second PCR ran about 7 to 12 cycles. Each cDNA was tagged by a template-switch adaptor containing 12 random nucleotides. TCRdb called the 5' RACE reads again in MiXCR, with one record for every CDR3 protein. The sample holds over a million distinct CDR3 sequences, around 42% seen once. This receptor was taken from a woman between 18 and 29 years old in good health. Material: blood.

The CDR3, as DNA: TGTGCCAGCAGTTTAGCGGCGGACACTGATGAGCAGTTCTTC. It yields the protein CASSLAADTDEQFF. This chain connects TRBV27 to TRBJ2-1, with a tentative D call TRBD1 (5 bases). V was trimmed by 2 bases and J by 8 bases, leaving 13 bases between them. The CDR3 consists of 14 residues. In germline, CDR1 is MNHEY, CDR2 SMNVEV (reference sequence).